This is a list of T cell receptor beta chains from one sample in a study of cytomegalovirus exposure and HLA in healthy donors. This table comes from immunoSEQ multiplex PCR, and its TCRdb copy is limited to in-frame clones, with some not included. The table includes 110,000 to 150,000 clones, approximately 68% detected once. Sequencing input: PBMCs. The origin of the receptors is a man aged 60 to 75 in good health and CMV-seronegative. CDR3s leave out the opening cysteine and the closing phenylalanine or tryptophan. A D gene is named only where the DNA matches it firmly. Clone size is not always given. Where it is, it says once, few, many or a class for expanded clones.

>TRBJ2-2|TRBV7-2|-|-
ASSQTGYTGELF
>TRBJ2-3|TRBV6-5|TRBD2|-
ASSYSSGVATDTQY
>TRBJ2-1|TRBV7-9|-|few
ASSWAGSGNEQF
>TRBJ2-4|TRBV28|-|-
ASSLLPGIYLAKNIQY
>TRBJ1-2|TRBV5-8|-|-
ASSPDRNFIYGYT
>TRBJ2-2|TRBV2|TRBD1|-
ASSGDSPSNTGELF
>TRBJ2-1|TRBV7-9|TRBD2|-
ASSSISGGSYNEQF
>TRBJ1-2|TRBV6-6|-|-
ASSSPDITYGYT
>TRBJ2-5|TRBV28|TRBD2|once
ASSPSGSHGETQY
>TRBJ2-3|TRBV7-2|-|-
ASSFPGTDTQY
>TRBJ2-1|TRBV5-1|TRBD2|-
ASSLEAGADLGEQF
>TRBJ1-2|TRBV6-5|-|-
ASGQRNYGYT
>TRBJ2-1|TRBV5-4|-|once
ASSLAQGGYNEQF
>TRBJ2-7|TRBV6-5|TRBD2|-
ASSYVAGGLYEQY
>TRBJ2-7|TRBV10-2|TRBD2|-
ASSEGIAGSGHEQY
>TRBJ1-1|TRBV2|-|-
ASTRRVLTEAF
>TRBJ1-1|TRBV9|-|-
ASSVVTGEAF
>TRBJ2-2|TRBV18|TRBD1|-
ASSPLPGQGSGELF
>TRBJ2-1|TRBV6-1|-|-
ASSDLGIALF
>TRBJ1-5|TRBV28|TRBD1|-
ASSLHRGMSNQPQH
>TRBJ2-1|TRBV30|-|few
ACQYEGEQF
>TRBJ2-1|TRBV6-6|-|-
ASSYSGGMGGEQF
>TRBJ2-5|TRBV28|-|-
ASSPPTGTGETQY
>TRBJ2-4|TRBV29-1|-|-
SVEGQGGDIQY
>TRBJ1-5|TRBV10-3|TRBD1|-
AISPGQGSNQPQH
>TRBJ2-7|TRBV7-8|-|-
ASSQRGLHRLREQY
>TRBJ1-1|TRBV28|-|-
ASTSFGGGPEAF
>TRBJ2-5|TRBV19|TRBD2|-
ASSIGLADQETQY
>TRBJ1-6|TRBV28|TRBD1|-
ASRGTGNSPLH
>TRBJ2-3|TRBV7-3|-|-
ASSPLGDGGADTQY
>TRBJ1-5|TRBV6-1|-|-
ASRETASQPQH
>TRBJ1-3|TRBV5-1|TRBD1|-
ASSPGTAGNTIY
>TRBJ2-5|TRBV5-1|-|-
ASSLAGNQETQY
>TRBJ1-1|TRBV4-3|-|-
ASSQDQGLMAF
>TRBJ2-5|TRBV19|TRBD1|-
ASSTQTGHETQY
>TRBJ1-5|TRBV2|-|few
ASSEGALNQPQH
>TRBJ1-2|TRBV2|TRBD1|-
ASSILTGDRGYT
>TRBJ2-7|TRBV10-1|-|-
ASSESGTSYEQY
>TRBJ1-1|TRBV30|-|-
AWSVLGLTEAF
>TRBJ2-5|TRBV27|TRBD2|once
ASSLSHSGRAYQETQY
>TRBJ2-3|TRBV7-3|TRBD1|-
ASSSGIDRVADTQY
>-|TRBV30|TRBD1|-
AWGRQGAYEQY
>TRBJ1-2|TRBV4-1|-|-
ASSQAGRRGYT